This T cell receptor beta chain is from a study of T cell changes during pregnancy in multiple sclerosis. Clones were read by immunoSEQ multiplex PCR, and TCRdb kept only the in-frame ones, dropping some. The sample includes fewer than 140,000 clones, 85% to 95% of them seen just once. Germline V gene lookup returns CDR1 SGHNT and CDR2 YENEEA. Trimming stripped 4 bases from V and 0 bases from J, with 9 bases between. The CDR3 totals 14 residues. This specimen consisted of peripheral blood, obtained after pregnancy. The chain carries TRBV11-3 and TRBJ1-1; D is undetermined. This clonotype was obtained from a female donor with multiple sclerosis, enrolled in a pregnancy study. This CDR3 is CASSSSGMNTEAFF. The CDR3 nucleotides are TGTGCCAGCAGCTCATCAGGAATGAACACTGAAGCTTTCTTT.